The 9 T cell receptor beta chains presented below share a single source sample, sequenced in a study of read filtering for tumor transcriptome and immune sequencing (dated by TCRdb to the early 2020s). Sequencing relied on an Illumina HiSeq 4000. The Immunoverse kit was used to build TCR libraries from around 420 ng RNA, with molecular barcoded adaptors covering alpha/delta and beta/gamma chains. TCRdb passed the public sequencing reads through fastp at Q25 and MiXCR, retaining productive beta sequences. CDR3 protein sequences are deduplicated, and each keeps its most common genes and DNA. This sample holds tens of thousands of distinct CDR3 sequences; around 20% were observed only once. The ten largest clones take up roughly 15% of the sample. Sequencing was done on a sample of a population of CD138-negative cells sorted from bone marrow. What the cell subset or site label conveys for this sample: bone marrow mononuclear cells depleted of CD138+ plasma/myeloma cells by negative magnetic selection. Receptors originate from a donor at least 40 years old with multiple myeloma.

This clonotype has a count of ten or more. One base away lies a much larger clone, so this may be a sequencing read error. The chain uses TRBV4-1 and TRBJ2-1; D call uncertain. Germline lookup yields CDR1 MGHRA and CDR2 YSYEKL. The CDR3 is 16 amino acids. The DNA for the CDR3 is TGCGCCAGCGGCCAAGTGGATCTAGTTACCTACAATGAGCAGTTCTTC. Its protein is CASGQVDLVTYNEQFF.

This clonotype came up many times. This chain links TRBV29-1 with TRBJ1-1, with D uncertain. With 7 bases removed from V and 1 base from J, the gap between germline ends came to 22 bases. From germline, CDR1 is SQVTM and CDR2 ANQGSEA. The CDR3 is 16 amino acids. Here the CDR3 DNA reads TGCAGCGCCGGAGGGCCAGGAGCTCTAACGAACACTGAAGCTTTCTTT. It codes for CSAGGPGALTNTEAFF.

This clonotype has more than one count but fewer than ten. A much larger clone sits a single nucleotide away, making a read error possible. This chain uses TRBV20-1 with TRBJ2-7, with TRBD1 matching 7 bases. This CDR3 has 12 residues. Germline V gives CDR1 DFQATT, CDR2 SNEGSKA (reference sequence). The CDR3 DNA is TGCAGTGCAAGTGACAGGGATTACGGGCAGTACTTC. Translating it yields CSASDRDYGQYF.

This clonotype came up many times. The V and J genes are TRBV27 and TRBJ2-5; D gene ambiguous. Trimming cost V 6 bases and J 5 bases, with 10 bases left between them. The CDR3 contains 12 residues. The germline V gene has CDR1 MNHEY and CDR2 SMNVEV (reference sequence). The DNA of the CDR3 is TGTGCCAGCAGCCGACTCGGGGAGACCCAGTACTTC. This translates into CASSRLGETQYF.

The rearrangement joins TRBV2 to TRBJ1-1, with D perhaps matching TRBD1 (5 bases). CDR1 and CDR2 from the germline V gene are SNHLY and FYNNEI. The germline V and J ends were trimmed by 9 bases and 0 bases, with 20 bases remaining between them. The CDR3 loop spans 16 amino acids. The CDR3 is CARTSHLRGLNTEAFF. The CDR3 DNA follows: TGTGCCAGGACTTCGCATTTGAGGGGCCTGAACACTGAAGCTTTCTTT.

This chain joins TRBV7-2 and TRBJ2-3; 8 nucleotides align to TRBD2. The trim removed 1 base at V and 8 bases at J, leaving 11 bases unmatched. The CDR3 is made up of 16 amino acids. Germline CDR1 SGHTA, CDR2 FQGNSA. CDR3: CASSLGDPAGVGTQYF. The CDR3 nucleotides read TGTGCCAGCAGCTTAGGGGACCCAGCGGGAGTAGGTACGCAGTATTTT.

This clonotype was detected ten times or more. The J gene is TRBJ2-2, the V gene TRBV12-3 or TRBV12-4, with a possible D match to TRBD1 (6 bases). V lost 6 bases, J lost 6 bases, and 11 bases lay in between. The length of the CDR3 is 13 residues. CDR3 in amino acids: CASSLTGSGELFF. CDR3 DNA: TGTGCCAGCAGCCTCACAGGGTCCGGGGAGCTGTTTTTT.

Details on this clonotype: A far larger clone differs by one base, so this is likely a read error. The rearrangement uses TRBV7-2 and TRBJ2-2; tentatively, D is TRBD2 (6 bases). Germline V lookup: CDR1 SGHTA, CDR2 FQGNSA. The CDR3 has 16 residues. Here the CDR3 reads CASSTRAGANTGEPFF. CDR3 sequence (DNA): TGTGCCAGCAGCACCCGAGCGGGCGCGAACACCGGGGAGCCGTTTTTT.

The rearrangement uses TRBV7-2 and TRBJ2-7; 7 bases are shared with TRBD1. CDR1 SGHTA and CDR2 FQGNSA come from the germline V gene. CDR3 size: 15 residues. The V segment lost 3 bases and the J segment 5 bases; nucleotides outside the gene matches: 10. CDR3 protein: CASSFTRQGRDEQYF. The CDR3 DNA reads TGTGCCAGCAGCTTCACCCGACAGGGTAGGGACGAGCAGTACTTC.